This entry lists 7 T cell receptor beta chains sequenced from one sample in a study of beta chain features in type 1 diabetes. Expressed TCRB transcripts were sequenced because the isolated RNA had all been reverse transcribed beforehand. This table comes from immunoSEQ multiplex PCR, and its TCRdb copy is limited to in-frame clones, with some not included. The sample has 130,000 to 150,000 clones; 8.5% to 12% are singletons. The sample comprised naive CD4+ T cells from blood. The receptor source for this set is a man aged 18 to 30 in good health.

J is TRBJ2-5 and V is TRBV5-1, with 8 bases matching TRBD1. Trimming cost V 0 bases and J 3 bases; bases outside gene matches: 4. The CDR3 is 15 amino acids. Germline lookup yields CDR1 SGHRS and CDR2 YFSETQ. CDR3 amino acids: CASSLGTGREETQYF. Written as DNA, the CDR3 is TGCGCCAGCAGCTTGGGGACAGGGCGGGAAGAGACCCAGTACTTC.

This clone has at least ten counts. This sequence joins TRBV4-2 and TRBJ2-7, with TRBD2 matching 9 bases. The trim removed 1 base at V and 3 bases at J, leaving 7 bases unmatched. CDR1 and CDR2 (germline): LGHNA, YNFKEQ. The CDR3 runs 16 residues. CDR3 in amino acids: CASSQGSGTSRYEQYF. DNA of the CDR3: TGTGCCAGCAGCCAAGGGTCCGGGACTAGCCGCTACGAGCAGTACTTC.

This clone was counted a few times. J is TRBJ2-3 and V is TRBV5-6; 10 bases fit TRBD1. The length of the CDR3 is 19 residues. Germline-derived CDR1 and CDR2 are SGHDT and YYEEEE. Germline trimming cut 4 bases from V and 6 bases from J; bases unmatched to any gene: 20. This chain's CDR3 is CASSDYTGTGDVLADTQYF. The CDR3 DNA follows: TGTGCCAGCAGCGACTATACCGGGACAGGGGACGTATTGGCCGATACGCAGTATTTT.

This clone was seen a handful of times. This sequence joins TRBV7-9 and TRBJ2-7; a weak D match, TRBD1 (6 bases). The CDR3 has 17 residues. The germline V and J ends were trimmed by 1 base and 2 bases, with 18 bases remaining between them. The germline gives CDR1 SEHNR, CDR2 FQNEAQ (reference sequence). The CDR3 coding sequence is TGTGCCAGCAGCTTAGATGGGGGTGGCCAGGGGACCTACGAGCAGTACTTC. It is translated as CASSLDGGGQGTYEQYF.

This clone occurred a few times. The V call is TRBV11-2, the J call TRBJ2-1; D is uncertain. Per the germline V gene, CDR1 is SGHAT and CDR2 is FQNNGV. CDR3 length equals 11 residues. The ends were cut back, 4 bases at V and 9 bases at J, with 7 bases in the middle. The CDR3: CASSSNIEQFF. CDR3 DNA sequence: TGTGCCAGCAGCTCTAATATTGAGCAGTTCTTC.

This clone has more than one count but fewer than ten. V and J are TRBV11-2 and TRBJ1-4, with 7 bases aligning to TRBD1. Germline CDR1 SGHAT, CDR2 FQNNGV. The CDR3 is 14 residues long. V was pared by 5 bases and J by 8 bases, with 8 bases of the junction left unmatched. The CDR3 bases are TGTGCCAGCAGCCAGGGGGGCCCACCGGAAAAACTGTTTTTT. Its protein product is CASSQGGPPEKLFF.

This chain joins TRBV6-1 and TRBJ2-7; tentative D call: TRBD1 (5 bases). The CDR3 consists of 14 residues. CDR1 is MNHNS and CDR2 is SASEGT in the germline V gene. The V end was cut by 7 bases, the J end by 2 bases, with 15 bases between. The CDR3 DNA sequence: TGTGCCAGCAACGATGGGGCGAAAACCTACGAGCAGTACTTC. As protein: CASNDGAKTYEQYF.